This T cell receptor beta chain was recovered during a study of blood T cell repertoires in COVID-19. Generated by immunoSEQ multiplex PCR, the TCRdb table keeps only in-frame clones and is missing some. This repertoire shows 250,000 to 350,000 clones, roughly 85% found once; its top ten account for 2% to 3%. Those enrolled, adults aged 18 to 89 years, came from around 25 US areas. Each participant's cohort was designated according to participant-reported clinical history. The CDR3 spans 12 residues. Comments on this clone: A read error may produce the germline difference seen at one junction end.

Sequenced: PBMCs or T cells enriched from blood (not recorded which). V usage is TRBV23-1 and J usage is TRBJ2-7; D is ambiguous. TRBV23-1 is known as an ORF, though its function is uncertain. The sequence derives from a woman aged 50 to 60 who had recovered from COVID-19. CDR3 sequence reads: CASSHLRLHVDF. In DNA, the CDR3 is TGCGCCAGCAGTCATCTCCGCTTACACGTCGACTTC.